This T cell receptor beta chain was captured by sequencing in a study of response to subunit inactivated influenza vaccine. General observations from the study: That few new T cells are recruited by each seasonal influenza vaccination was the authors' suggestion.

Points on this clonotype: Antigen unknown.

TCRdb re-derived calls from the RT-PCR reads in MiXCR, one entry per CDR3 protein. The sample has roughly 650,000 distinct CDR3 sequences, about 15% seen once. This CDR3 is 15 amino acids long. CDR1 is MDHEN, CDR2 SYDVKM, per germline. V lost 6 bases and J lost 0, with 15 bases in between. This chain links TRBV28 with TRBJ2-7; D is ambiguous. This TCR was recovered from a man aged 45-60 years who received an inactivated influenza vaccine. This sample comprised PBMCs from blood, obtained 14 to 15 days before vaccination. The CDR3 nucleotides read TGTGCCAGCAGCACCCGATGGGAAAGCTCCTACGAGCAGTACTTC. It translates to CASSTRWESSYEQYF.